Below, 6 T cell receptor beta chains from the same sample are listed, as sequenced in a study of T cell responses to AZD1222 COVID-19 vaccine. Libraries were prepared by immunoSEQ multiplex PCR; TCRdb keeps only in-frame clonotypes and omits some of them. This table has about 68,000 clones, around 86% appearing once. Sequenced material: peripheral blood, taken on day 0 of AZD1222 vaccination. The receptors come from an adult in good health.

The count of this clone is one. The chain links TRBV7-8 to TRBJ1-1; D remains ambiguous. The CDR3 has 12 amino acids. In germline, CDR1 is SGHVS, CDR2 FQNEAQ. Trimming removed 0 bases at V and 5 bases at J, with 4 bases between. The chain's CDR3 is CASSLALTEAFF. In DNA form, the CDR3 reads TGTGCCAGCAGCTTAGCGTTGACTGAAGCTTTCTTT.

This rearrangement joins TRBV5-1 to TRBJ1-4; D perhaps matches TRBD1 (5 bases). The CDR3 has 15 residues. Germline CDR1 is SGHRS and CDR2 is YFSETQ. V was clipped by 2 bases and J by 6 bases, with 14 bases between them. The CDR3 sequence: CASSLTGYRDEKLFF. Written as DNA, the CDR3 is TGCGCCAGCAGCTTAACAGGCTACCGGGATGAAAAACTGTTTTTT.

The chain combines TRBV7-8 with TRBJ1-5; D unresolved. Trimming cost V 4 bases and J 4 bases, with 5 bases left between them. The CDR3 has 12 residues. Per the germline V gene, CDR1 is SGHVS and CDR2 is FQNEAQ. The CDR3 DNA reads TGTGCCAGCAGCTCAGATAATCAGCCCCAGCATTTT. This encodes CASSSDNQPQHF.

There are a few counts of this clone. The chain links TRBV20-1 to TRBJ1-6, with D unresolved. The CDR3 is 12 residues long. From germline, CDR1 is DFQATT and CDR2 SNEGSKA (reference sequence). V shed 3 bases and J shed 8 bases, with 8 bases lying between them. The CDR3 DNA is TGCAGTGCTAGTCTACTTGATTCACCCCTCCACTTT. Translated: CSASLLDSPLHF.

The chain employs TRBV4-1 and TRBJ2-1, with TRBD1 matching 9 bases. The V gene end was trimmed by 0 bases and the J gene end by 8 bases; junction bases not matched to a gene: 11. CDR3 length equals 17 residues. In germline, CDR1 is MGHRA, CDR2 YSYEKL. CDR3 amino acids: CASSQDRRDRALYEQFF. The CDR3 DNA reads TGCGCCAGCAGCCAAGACCGCCGGGACAGGGCATTATATGAGCAGTTCTTC.

This chain connects TRBV7-7 to TRBJ2-5; a weak D match, TRBD1 (5 bases). Germline CDR1 is SSHAT and CDR2 is FNYEAQ (reference sequence). The CDR3 consists of 16 residues. V was shortened by 1 base and J by 9 bases, with 21 bases between the two germline ends. The CDR3 DNA reads as TGTGCCAGCAGCTTAGTGCAGCCGGTGGACAATGGGGCCCAGTACTTC. Amino acid sequence: CASSLVQPVDNGAQYF.